This T cell receptor (beta chain) was retrieved from a study of CD8+CD57+ T cells in acquired aplastic anemia. Study at large: The mean DNA yield obtained from sorted CD4+ and CD8+ cells came to approximately 3.2 ug.

V shed 4 bases and J shed 2 bases, with 16 bases lying between them. The CDR3 is 16 residues long. Germline CDR1 is ENHRY and CDR2 is SYGVKD. Profiles of TCR beta VDJ and CDR3 were generated from a genomic DNA template. One entry per CDR3 protein results from TCRdb running MiXCR on the reads. Counted here are under 350,000 distinct CDR3 sequences, about three fifths occurring once; the ten biggest clones make up 1.3%. A note on this clonotype: Its target is unknown.

Study results and limitations: Overlap between patients and controls comprised almost 30 CD8+ CDR3 sequences.

An expansion of CD8+CD57+ cells by flow cytometry had been shown in patients chosen for sequencing. Sampling of blood occurred while the patients had still received no therapy. The sequenced material came from sorted CD4+, CD8+, or CD8+CD57+ T cells (not recorded which) from PBMCs. V gene TRBV10-3 combines with J gene TRBJ2-3; no clear D gene. The TCR originated in a human donor with aplastic anemia. In DNA, the CDR3 is TGTGCCATCAGTGGACTTATCGGCGATGACACAGATACGCAGTATTTT. Translated, it gives CAISGLIGDDTDTQYF.